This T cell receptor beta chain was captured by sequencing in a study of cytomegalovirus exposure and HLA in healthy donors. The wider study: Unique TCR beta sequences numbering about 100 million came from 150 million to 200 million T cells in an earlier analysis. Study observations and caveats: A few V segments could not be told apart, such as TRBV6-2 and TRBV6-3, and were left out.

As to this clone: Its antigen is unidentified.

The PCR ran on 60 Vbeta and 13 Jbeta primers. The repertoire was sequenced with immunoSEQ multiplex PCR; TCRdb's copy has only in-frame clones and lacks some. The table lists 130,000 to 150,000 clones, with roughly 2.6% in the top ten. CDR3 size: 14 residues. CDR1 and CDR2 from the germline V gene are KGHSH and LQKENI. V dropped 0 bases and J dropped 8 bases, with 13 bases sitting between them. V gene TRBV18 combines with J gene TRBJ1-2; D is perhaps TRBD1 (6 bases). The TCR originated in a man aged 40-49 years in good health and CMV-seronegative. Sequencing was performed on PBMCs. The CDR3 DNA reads TGTGCCAGCTCACCACCGGAACAGGGCAAAGGCTACACCTTC. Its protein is CASSPPEQGKGYTF.